A selection of T cell receptor beta chains follows, all from one sample in a study of neurological immune-mediated disorders. TCRdb reprocessed the 5' RACE reads with MiXCR, giving one entry per CDR3 protein. Among 70,000 or so distinct CDR3 sequences listed, less than 5.5% were seen once. Sequencing used PBMCs. Source of these receptors: a woman under 40 with multiple sclerosis. Both conserved end residues are part of each CDR3. Each record gives: V gene, CDR3 protein.

TRBV20-1,CSGTPLGANTDTQYF
TRBV5-1,CASSPVGSEGADTQYF
TRBV29-1,CSAWIGTARSGANVLTF
TRBV7-2,CASTQLAGGITDTQYF
TRBV29-1,CSAGERTSYEQYF
TRBV20-1,CSASVGPQNSPLHF
TRBV20-1,CSARHLTKVTYSNQPQHF
TRBV10-3,CAISAGTRGKETQYF
TRBV7-3,CASSTGANTEAFF
TRBV5-4,CASSLQTTGHSYNEQFF
TRBV20-1,CSASQDRGAPLHF
TRBV20-1,CSAPELAGATYEQYF
TRBV5-1,CASSSQGASGANVLTF